The TCR beta chain described here comes from a study of CD8 T cells in ankylosing spondylitis. Findings of the study overall: Seemingly characteristic of ankylosing spondylitis blood was a TCR beta motif consisting of fewer than 10 highly homologous variants.

CDR3 length equals 17 residues. Per the germline V gene, CDR1 is MGHRA and CDR2 is YSYEKL. V was shortened by 1 base and J by 6 bases, with 18 bases between the two germline ends. Worth noting for this clonotype: The target antigen is unknown.

TCRdb re-called the 5' RACE reads with MiXCR, one entry per CDR3 protein. The table records fewer than 750,000 distinct CDR3 sequences, roughly 20% of them present only once. This receptor was obtained from a male donor with ankylosing spondylitis. The sequenced material came from blood, either unsorted or a sorted T cell fraction (not recorded which). This rearrangement joins TRBV4-1 to TRBJ2-2, with D possibly being TRBD1 or TRBD2 (7 bases each). The CDR3 DNA is TGCGCCAGCAGCCAAGCAGGGGAGGGGGCCGGGGCCGGGGAGCTGTTTTTT. Its translation is CASSQAGEGAGAGELFF.